The sample holds a few counts of the clone carrying this TCR beta chain. Its antigen remains unidentified. This specimen comes from a study of T cells in narcolepsy. Whole-study context: Enrolled donors included narcolepsy type 1 or type 2 patients and healthy controls.

TCRdb's table, derived via immunoSEQ multiplex PCR, lists solely in-frame clones and lacks some. Of fewer than 30,000 clones in the sample, around 85% were seen once. The study, taken as a whole, reports: No autoreactive T cell clone sequences appeared in some memory CD4+ repertoires.

Input material: CD45RA- memory CD4+ T cells from PBMCs. The sequence derives from a human donor with narcolepsy.

The CDR3 loop is CASSTEGTVDFEKLFF. CDR3 nucleotides: TGTGCCAGCAGTACCGAGGGGACAGTGGATTTTGAAAAACTGTTTTTT. This chain connects TRBV27 to TRBJ1-4; 7 nucleotides line up with TRBD1. Germline V gene lookup returns CDR1 MNHEY and CDR2 SMNVEV (reference sequence). Trimming took 5 bases from V and 7 from J; bases not matched to a gene: 13. The CDR3 is 16 amino acids. Looking up the rest from reference TRBV27 and TRBJ1-4 gives the full variable domain: EAQVTQNPRYLITVTGKKLTVTCSQNMNHEYMSWYRQDPGLGLRQIYYSMNVEVTDKGDVPEGYKVSRKEKRNFPLILESPSPNQTSLYFCASSTEGTVDFEKLFFGSGTQLSVL.